The 9 T cell receptor beta chains reported below all come from one sample, sequenced in a study of shared clonotypes between healthy human individuals. Only in-frame clones appear in the TCRdb table, and some are missing; sequencing was by immunoSEQ multiplex PCR. Of 900,000 to 1,200,000 clones listed, around 78% were seen once; the top ten hold around 0.6%. Sample: memory CD4+ T cells from PBMCs. Subset denoted: CD45RA-negative fraction. The receptors come from a man between 18 and 29 years old in good health. Some clones in this sample may be carry-over from other donors' samples.

This sequence joins TRBV6-4 and TRBJ1-5, with no clear D. V was cut by 3 bases and J by 0 bases, with 12 bases left in between. Germline-derived CDR1 and CDR2 are MRHNA and SNTAGT. This CDR3 region has 16 residues. CDR3 region: CASSEVRVHSNQPQHF. The DNA for the CDR3 is TGTGCCAGCAGTGAAGTACGGGTCCATAGCAATCAGCCCCAGCATTTT.

The chain joins TRBV6-1 to TRBJ2-7, with D possibly being TRBD1 (6 bases). In germline, CDR1 is MNHNS, CDR2 SASEGT. The CDR3 is 15 amino acids. The V end lost 1 base, the J end lost 6 bases, and 16 bases lay between the germline ends. CDR3 in amino acids: CASSEDRDNLPEQYF. The DNA of the CDR3 is TGTGCCAGCAGTGAAGACCGGGACAATCTCCCCGAGCAGTACTTC.

This clone was recorded a few times. Other DNA sequences within the sample encode an identical CDR3. The chain couples TRBV5-1 to TRBJ2-5; the D is unclear. V lost 2 bases, J lost 1 base, and 6 bases lay in between. The V gene's germline CDR1 is SGHRS and CDR2 YFSETQ. This CDR3 has 13 residues. CDR3 loop: CASSFGSQETQYF. The CDR3, as DNA: TGCGCCAGCAGCTTTGGGTCCCAAGAGACCCAGTACTTC.

The chain carries TRBV10-3 and TRBJ2-5; 10 positions agree with TRBD2. The CDR3 length is 16 residues. After removal of 2 bases from V and 2 bases from J, the junction contained 5 bases not matched to a gene. CDR1 and CDR2 from the germline V gene are ENHRY and SYGVKD. In nucleotides, the CDR3 is TGTGCCATCAGTGAGGTCTGGACTAGCGGTCAAGAGACCCAGTACTTC. This translates into CAISEVWTSGQETQYF.

This clone has only a few counts. V and J are TRBV5-1 and TRBJ2-1, with 8 bases matching TRBD1. V was pared by 4 bases and J by 7 bases, with 10 bases of the junction left unmatched. Looked up from germline, CDR1 is SGHRS and CDR2 is YFSETQ. The CDR3 is made up of 15 amino acids. This chain's CDR3 is CASSGQGRHVNEQFF. DNA for the CDR3: TGCGCCAGCAGCGGACAGGGCCGGCACGTTAATGAGCAGTTCTTC.

The chain carries TRBV29-1 and TRBJ2-1; D gene ambiguous. Germline loops: CDR1 SQVTM, CDR2 ANQGSEA. The CDR3 has 11 amino acids. V was pared by 6 bases and J by 10 bases, with 13 bases between. The CDR3 sequence: CSVGRSAEQFF. Written as DNA, the CDR3 is TGCAGCGTAGGCAGGAGTGCCGAGCAGTTCTTC.

To note about this clone: This probably arose from a read error, given a far larger clone one base away. This sequence joins TRBV7-9 and TRBJ2-3; 7 bases are shared with TRBD1. V lost 8 bases to trimming and J lost 1 base; unmatched junction nucleotides: 6. Germline assignment: CDR1 SEHNR and CDR2 FQNEAQ (reference sequence). The length of the CDR3 is 14 residues. The CDR3 DNA reads as TGTGCCAGCGATAAGGGACAGCGCACAGATACGCAGTATTTT. Its protein product is CASDKGQRTDTQYF.

This chain links TRBV11-3 with TRBJ2-3, with 9 bases aligning to TRBD1. The V and J ends lost 5 bases and 2 bases, in that order; junction bases with no gene match: 8. The germline CDR1 and CDR2 sequences are SGHNT and YENEEA. This CDR3 has 16 amino acids. This CDR3 reads CASSRAGQGYTDTQYF. The CDR3 DNA sequence: TGTGCCAGCAGCCGGGCCGGACAGGGGTACACAGATACGCAGTATTTT.

The chain combines TRBV5-6 with TRBJ2-7; D is perhaps TRBD2 (5 bases). Germline V gene data show CDR1 as SGHDT and CDR2 as YYEEEE. The CDR3 consists of 13 residues. V lost 1 base, J lost 4 bases, and 9 bases lay in between. The DNA for the CDR3 is TGTGCCAGCAGCTTGCCCACGGGGTACGAGCAGTACTTC. Translated, it gives CASSLPTGYEQYF.